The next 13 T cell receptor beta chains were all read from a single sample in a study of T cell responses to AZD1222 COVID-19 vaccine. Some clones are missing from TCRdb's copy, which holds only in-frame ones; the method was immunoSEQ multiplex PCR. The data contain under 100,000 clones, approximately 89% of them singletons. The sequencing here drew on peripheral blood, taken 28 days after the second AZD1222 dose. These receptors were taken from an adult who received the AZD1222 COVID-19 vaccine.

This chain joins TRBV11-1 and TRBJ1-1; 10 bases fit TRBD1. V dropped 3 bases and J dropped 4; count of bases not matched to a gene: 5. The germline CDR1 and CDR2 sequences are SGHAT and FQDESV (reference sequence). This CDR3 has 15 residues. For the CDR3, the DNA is TGTGCCAGCAGCTTCGGACAGGGGGGGGCCACTGAAGCTTTCTTT. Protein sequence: CASSFGQGGATEAFF.

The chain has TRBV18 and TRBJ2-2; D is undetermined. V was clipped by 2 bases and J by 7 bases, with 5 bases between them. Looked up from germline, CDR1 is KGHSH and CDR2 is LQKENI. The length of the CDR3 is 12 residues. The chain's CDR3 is CASSPSVGELFF. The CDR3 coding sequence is TGTGCCAGCTCACCAAGTGTCGGGGAGCTGTTTTTT.

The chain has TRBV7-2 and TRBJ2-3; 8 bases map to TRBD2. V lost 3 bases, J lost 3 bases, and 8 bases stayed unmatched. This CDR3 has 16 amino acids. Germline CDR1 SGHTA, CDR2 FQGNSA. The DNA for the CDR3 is TGTGCCAGCAGCTTCGCGGGGGGAGGTTTGACAGATACGCAGTATTTT. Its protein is CASSFAGGGLTDTQYF.

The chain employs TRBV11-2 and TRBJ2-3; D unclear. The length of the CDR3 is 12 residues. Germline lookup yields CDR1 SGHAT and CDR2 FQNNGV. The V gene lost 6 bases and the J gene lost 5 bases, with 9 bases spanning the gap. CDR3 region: CASSGVRDTQYF. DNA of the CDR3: TGTGCCAGCAGTGGGGTAAGAGATACGCAGTATTTT.

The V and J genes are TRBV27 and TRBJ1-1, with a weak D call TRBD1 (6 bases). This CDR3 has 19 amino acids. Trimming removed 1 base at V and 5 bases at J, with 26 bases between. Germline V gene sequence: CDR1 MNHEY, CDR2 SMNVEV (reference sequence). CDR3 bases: TGTGCCAGCAGTTTATACGGGGCAGGGGAGCTCGCGCGGGGTACTGAAGCTTTCTTT. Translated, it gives CASSLYGAGELARGTEAFF.

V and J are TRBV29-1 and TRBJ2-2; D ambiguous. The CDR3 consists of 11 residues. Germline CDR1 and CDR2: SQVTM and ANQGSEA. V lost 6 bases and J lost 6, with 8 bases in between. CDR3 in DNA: TGCAGCGTAGGGTTCTCCGGGGAGCTGTTTTTT. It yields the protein CSVGFSGELFF.

CDR3: CATSDEGQVVETQYF. CDR3 coding DNA: TGTGCCACCAGTGACGAGGGACAGGTTGTCGAGACCCAGTACTTC. This rearrangement joins TRBV24-1 to TRBJ2-5; 8 bases align to TRBD1. CDR3 length equals 15 residues. Germline CDR1 is KGHDR and CDR2 is SFDVKD. The trim removed 4 bases at V and 5 bases at J, leaving 8 bases unmatched.

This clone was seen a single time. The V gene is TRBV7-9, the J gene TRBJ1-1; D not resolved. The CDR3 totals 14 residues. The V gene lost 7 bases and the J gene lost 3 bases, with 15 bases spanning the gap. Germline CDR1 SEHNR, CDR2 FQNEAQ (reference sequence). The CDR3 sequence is CASTPQGSDTEAFF. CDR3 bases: TGTGCCAGCACCCCGCAAGGGTCGGACACTGAAGCTTTCTTT.

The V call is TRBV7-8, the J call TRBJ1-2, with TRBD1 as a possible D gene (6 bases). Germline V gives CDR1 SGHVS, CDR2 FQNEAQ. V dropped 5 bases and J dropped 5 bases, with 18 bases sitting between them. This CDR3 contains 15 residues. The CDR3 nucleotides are TGTGCCAGCAGCGTCCAAACCCAGGGGTGGTATGGCTACACCTTC. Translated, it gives CASSVQTQGWYGYTF.

CDR3 residues: CASSLGGSPLHF. CDR3 sequence (DNA): TGTGCCAGCAGCTTAGGAGGTTCACCCCTCCACTTT. The rearrangement joins TRBV7-9 to TRBJ1-6; no firm D call. The CDR3 totals 12 residues. Germline CDR1 is SEHNR and CDR2 is FQNEAQ (reference sequence). V was trimmed by 1 base and J by 9 bases, leaving 4 bases between them.

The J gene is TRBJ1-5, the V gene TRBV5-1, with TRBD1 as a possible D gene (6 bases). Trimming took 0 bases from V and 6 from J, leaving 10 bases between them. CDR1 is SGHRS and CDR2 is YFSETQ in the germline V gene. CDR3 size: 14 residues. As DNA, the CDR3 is TGCGCCAGCAGCTTGGAGGGGGGGATTCAGCCCCAGCATTTT. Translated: CASSLEGGIQPQHF.

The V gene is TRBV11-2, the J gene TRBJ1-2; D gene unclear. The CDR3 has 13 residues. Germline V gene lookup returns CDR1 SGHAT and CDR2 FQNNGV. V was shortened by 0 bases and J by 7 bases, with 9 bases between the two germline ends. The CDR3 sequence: CASSLETARGYTF. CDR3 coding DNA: TGTGCCAGCAGCTTAGAAACGGCCCGTGGCTACACCTTC.

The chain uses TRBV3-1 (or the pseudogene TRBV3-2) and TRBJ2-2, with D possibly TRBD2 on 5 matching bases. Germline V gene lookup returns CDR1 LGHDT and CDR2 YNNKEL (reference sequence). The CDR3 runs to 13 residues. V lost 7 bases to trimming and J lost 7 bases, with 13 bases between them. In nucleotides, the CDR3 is TGTGCCAGCATCGGGCCCGAGGGCGGGGAGCTGTTTTTT. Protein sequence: CASIGPEGGELFF.